This T cell receptor (beta chain) appears in the sequencing data of a study of blood T cell repertoires in COVID-19 (dated by TCRdb to between 2020 and 2021). For the study in its entirety: Collaborator samples came from the United States, Italy and Spain and covered acute and convalescent phases of COVID-19. The prospective study material was composed of cDNA or gDNA derived from T cells, B-cell-depleted T cells, or PBMCs. Subjects who had been exposed to COVID-19, were actively infected with it, or had recovered from it provided the deeply sampled blood TCRbeta repertoires that made up the dataset. The repertoires were released in a freely available public database intended as a resource for research on the immune response to SARS-CoV-2. The samples were drawn from two sources: the first 160 participants of the ongoing ImmuneRACE study, and over 950 subjects contributed by 6 global collaborators. A de-identified subject ID, COVID-19 status, age in years and sex were almost always included in the sample metadata. Where HLA class I and class II types were available, the types were taken from metadata supplied by the sample provider, not from assay-based typing. Broad study findings and their caveats: The amount of clinical and demographic metadata varied by source and participant and was provided uncurated.

Whole blood was collected in K2EDTA tubes by collaborating institutions according to the institutions' own protocols. For TCRbeta analysis, collaborators shipped samples in one of three forms: frozen whole blood, isolated PBMCs, or DNA extracted from either of those sample types. Remarks on this clone: No antigen is known for it. Base qualities are not recorded, but no much larger clone differs from it by a single base.

TCRbeta CDR3 regions were amplified from genomic DNA using the immunoSEQ Assay, a bias-controlled multiplex PCR. Under the source paper's analysis protocol: The number of nucleated cells in each sample was estimated from the amplification of reference gene primers within the assay. To quantify the absolute abundance of each unique TCRbeta CDR3 rearrangement, sequence reads were collapsed and filtered. For each sample, productive Simpson clonality was calculated as the square root of Simpson's diversity index across productive rearrangements. TCRdb stores this immuneACCESS table with in-frame sequences only. Part of the clones is absent; in the studies checked, under half of the shortfall reflects unresolved V genes, and no reason is known for the rest. V and J calls and clone size are those listed in that table; D and trimming were worked out from the DNA. This sample lists 89,000 or so clones; approximately 85% were detected once. Roughly an eighth of the sample rests with the top ten.

This receptor was taken from a human donor in a cohort sampled during active COVID-19. The specimen was peripheral blood.

The nucleotides are TGTGCCAGCAGTGAAGGACGCCCTCCGGGGGGCGAGCAGTACTTC. It translates to CASSEGRPPGGEQYF. The chain was built from TRBV6-1 and TRBJ2-7; a stretch of 7 junction bases matches TRBD2. The germline V gene encodes CDR1 MNHNS and CDR2 SASEGT. The CDR3 has 15 amino acids, counting the end cysteine and phenylalanine. The entry retains the CDR3 DNA only, 45 bases that are in frame from base 1. Trimming removed 1 base from V and 6 bases from J; the gene matches leave 9 bases unexplained.